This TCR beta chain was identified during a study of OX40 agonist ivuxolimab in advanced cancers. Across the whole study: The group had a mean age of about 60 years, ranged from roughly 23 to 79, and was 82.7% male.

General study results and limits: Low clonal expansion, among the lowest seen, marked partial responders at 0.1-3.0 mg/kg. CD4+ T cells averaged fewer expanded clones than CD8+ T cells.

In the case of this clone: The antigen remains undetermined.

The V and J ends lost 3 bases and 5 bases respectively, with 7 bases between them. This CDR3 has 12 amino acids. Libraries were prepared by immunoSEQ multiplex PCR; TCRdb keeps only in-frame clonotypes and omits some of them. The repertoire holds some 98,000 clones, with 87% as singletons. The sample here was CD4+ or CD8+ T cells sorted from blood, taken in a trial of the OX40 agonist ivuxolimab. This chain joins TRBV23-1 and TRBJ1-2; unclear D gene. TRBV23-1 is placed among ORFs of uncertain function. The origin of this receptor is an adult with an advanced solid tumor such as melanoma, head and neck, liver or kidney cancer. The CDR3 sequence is CASSHRTYGYTF. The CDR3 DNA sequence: TGCGCCAGCAGTCATCGGACTTATGGCTACACCTTC.